This T cell receptor beta chain was retrieved from a study of blood T cells in healthy people across ages. Study outcomes and limitations: Long-lived donors had more naive CD4+ cells and higher diversity than aged donors.

Donors ranged from about 6 to 90 years old and were healthy Caucasians in Russia. A word on this clonotype: What it binds is unknown.

The ends were cut back, 6 bases at V and 8 bases at J, with 10 bases in the middle. The CDR3 spans 11 residues. Then a second PCR, running about 6 to 12 cycles, was carried out with a sample-barcoded 5' primer and a J-beta primer mix. One entry per CDR3 protein, called by TCRdb with MiXCR from the 5' RACE reads. The data show about 1.4 million distinct CDR3 sequences, approximately 59% seen once. The clonotype was recovered from a man between 18 and 35 years old in good health. The chain links TRBV12-3 or TRBV12-4 to TRBJ1-2; no definite D call. What was sequenced was blood. For the CDR3, the DNA is TGTGCCAGCAGCCCTCAAGCCGGCTACACCTTC. Residues: CASSPQAGYTF.